What follows are 6 T cell receptor beta chains derived from one specimen sequenced in a study of blood T cell repertoires in COVID-19. Only in-frame clones appear in the TCRdb table, and some are missing; sequencing was by immunoSEQ multiplex PCR. Of 200,000 to 250,000 clones detected, less than 85% appear once; the ten largest clones hold approximately 4%. The material sequenced was peripheral blood. Source of these receptors: a woman of 80 years or more with acute or convalescent COVID-19.

This clone was observed a handful of times. V is TRBV18 and J is TRBJ2-2; D gene uncertain. The V and J ends lost 2 bases and 3 bases respectively, with 10 bases between them. The V gene's germline CDR1 is KGHSH and CDR2 LQKENI. This CDR3 has 15 amino acids. The CDR3 DNA is TGTGCCAGCTCACCATGGCCCGCGGACACCGGGGAGCTGTTTTTT. It translates to CASSPWPADTGELFF. Based on the CDR3 plus reference TRBV18 and TRBJ2-2, the full variable domain is NAGVMQNPRHLVRRRGQEARLRCSPMKGHSHVYWYRQLPEEGLKFMVYLQKENIIDESGMPKERFSAEFPKEGPSILRIQQVVRGDSAAYFCASSPWPADTGELFFGEGSRLTVL.

This clone was recorded only once. V is TRBV21-1 and J is TRBJ1-1; TRBD1, the table's D call, was not compared with the DNA. TRBV21-1 is a pseudogene. The CDR3 has 21 residues. The DNA of the CDR3 is TGTGCCAGGAGCCGAGGGGTAGACAGGTTTCGTCGCAGTCAGACCCGGAGTCAAGCTTTCTTT. Translating it yields CARSRGVDRFRRSQTRSQAFF.

The CDR3 here is CASSLSFRDRNTEAFF. DNA of the CDR3: TGTGCCAGCAGCTTGTCCTTCCGGGACAGGAACACTGAAGCTTTCTTT. The chain links TRBV5-4 to TRBJ1-1; 7 positions match TRBD1. Germline V gives CDR1 SGHNT, CDR2 YYREEE (reference sequence). The length of the CDR3 is 16 residues. Unmatched junction bases numbered 7, after V lost 1 base and J lost 1 base. Looking up the rest from reference TRBV5-4 and TRBJ1-1 gives the full variable domain: ETGVTQSPTHLIKTRGQQVTLRCSSQSGHNTVSWYQQALGQGPQFIFQYYREEENGRGNFPPRFSGLQFPNYSSELNVNALELDDSALYLCASSLSFRDRNTEAFFGQGTRLTVV.

This chain uses TRBV19 with TRBJ2-5, with a tentative D call TRBD1 (5 bases). The CDR3 is 12 amino acids. V was cut by 8 bases and J by 5 bases, with 12 bases left in between. From germline, CDR1 is LNHDA and CDR2 SQIVND (reference sequence). CDR3 protein: CASSRGRETQYF. CDR3 bases: TGTGCCAGTTCAAGGGGCAGGGAGACCCAGTACTTC.

With regard to this clone: This specimen includes other DNA sequences encoding the same CDR3. The chain recombines TRBV5-1 with TRBJ2-7; TRBD1 aligns across 10 bases. The junction had 1 base not matched to a gene; V was cut back by 0 bases and J by 4 bases. The CDR3 has 14 residues. Germline V gene data show CDR1 as SGHRS and CDR2 as YFSETQ. CDR3 region: CASSLEGQGYEQYF. DNA for the CDR3: TGCGCCAGCAGCTTGGAGGGACAGGGGTACGAGCAGTACTTC.

The chain is built from TRBV5-1 and TRBJ2-3; 9 bases align to TRBD2. The CDR3 runs to 15 residues. Germline V CDR1 and CDR2: SGHRS, YFSETQ. With V trimmed by 2 bases and J by 3 bases, 4 bases remained unmatched. The CDR3 here is CASSLPGLATDTQYF. The CDR3 nucleotides are TGCGCCAGCAGCTTACCGGGACTAGCAACAGATACGCAGTATTTT.